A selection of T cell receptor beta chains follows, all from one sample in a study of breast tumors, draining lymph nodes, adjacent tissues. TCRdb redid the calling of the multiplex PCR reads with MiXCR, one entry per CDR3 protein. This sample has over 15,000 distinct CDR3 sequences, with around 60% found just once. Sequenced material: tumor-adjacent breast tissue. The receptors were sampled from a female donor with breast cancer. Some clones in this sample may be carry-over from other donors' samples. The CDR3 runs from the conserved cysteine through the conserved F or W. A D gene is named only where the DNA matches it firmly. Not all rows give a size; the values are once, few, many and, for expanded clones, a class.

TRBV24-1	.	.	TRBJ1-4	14	CATSEGTVEEKLFF	TGTGCCACCAGTGAGGGGACCGTGGAGGAAAAACTGTTTTTT
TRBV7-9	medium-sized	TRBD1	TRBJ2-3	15	CASSPTGNLLDTQYF	TGTGCCAGCAGCCCGACAGGGAACCTATTGGATACGCAGTATTTT
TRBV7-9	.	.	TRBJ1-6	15	CASSTGLDYNSPLHF	TGTGCCAGCAGCACCGGACTGGACTATAATTCACCCCTCCACTTT
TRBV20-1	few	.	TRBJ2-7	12	CSAQGPTYEQYF	TGCAGTGCCCAGGGACCCACTTACGAGCAGTACTTC
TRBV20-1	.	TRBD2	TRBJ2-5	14	CSARGGNLQETQYF	TGCAGTGCTAGGGGGGGGAACCTCCAAGAGACCCAGTACTTC
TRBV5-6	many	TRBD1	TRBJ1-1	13	CASSFRDRDGAFF	TGTGCCAGCAGCTTCCGGGACAGGGATGGAGCTTTCTTT
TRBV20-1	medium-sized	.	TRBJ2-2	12	CSARGPFGELFF	TGCAGTGCCCGCGGGCCCTTCGGGGAGCTGTTTTTT
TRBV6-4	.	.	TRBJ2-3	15	CASSHSGGVPDMQYF	TGTGCCAGCAGTCACTCCGGCGGGGTCCCAGATATGCAGTACTTT
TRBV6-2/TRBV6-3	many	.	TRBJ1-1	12	CASSSDVTEAFF	TGTGCCAGCAGTTCGGACGTAACTGAAGCTTTCTTT
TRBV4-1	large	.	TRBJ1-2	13	CASSYGTEARYTF	TGCGCCAGCAGCTACGGGACGGAGGCCCGCTACACCTTC
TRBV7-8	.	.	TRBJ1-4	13	CASSAVASEKLFF	TGTGCCAGCAGCGCGGTCGCGTCGGAAAAACTGTTTTTT
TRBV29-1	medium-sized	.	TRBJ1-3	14	CSVGLPTSGNTIYF	TGCAGCGTTGGACTCCCAACCTCTGGAAACACCATATATTTT
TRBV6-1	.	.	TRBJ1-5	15	CASSEGGRGNQPQHF	TGTGCCAGCAGTGAAGGCGGCAGGGGCAATCAGCCCCAGCATTTT
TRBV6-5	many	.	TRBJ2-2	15	CASSPVQGHTGELFF	TGTGCCAGCAGTCCGGTACAGGGACATACCGGGGAGCTGTTTTTT
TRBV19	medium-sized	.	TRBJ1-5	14	CASSRVFGNQPQHF	TGTGCCAGTAGCAGGGTTTTCGGCAATCAGCCCCAGCATTTT
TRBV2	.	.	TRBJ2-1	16	CASSEYSGPDSHEQFF	TGTGCCAGCAGTGAGTATTCGGGACCGGACTCCCATGAGCAGTTCTTC
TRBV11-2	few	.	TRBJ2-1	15	CASSMTLILYNEQFF	TGTGCCAGCAGCATGACCTTGATTCTGTACAATGAGCAGTTCTTC
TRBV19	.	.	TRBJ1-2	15	CASNSPGASLYGYTF	TGTGCCAGTAACTCTCCTGGTGCCTCTCTCTATGGCTACACCTTC
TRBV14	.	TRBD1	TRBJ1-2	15	CASSHVGQGYYGYTF	TGTGCCAGCAGCCACGTGGGACAGGGCTACTATGGCTACACCTTC
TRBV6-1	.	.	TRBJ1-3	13	CASSAGLGNTIYF	TGTGCCAGCAGTGCAGGGTTAGGAAACACCATATATTTT
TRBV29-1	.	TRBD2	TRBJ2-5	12	CSVSGTRETQYF	TGCAGCGTCTCCGGGACTAGGGAGACCCAGTACTTC
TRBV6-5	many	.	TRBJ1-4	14	CASSHDGRGEKLFF	TGTGCCAGCAGTCACGATGGTCGGGGCGAAAAACTGTTTTTT
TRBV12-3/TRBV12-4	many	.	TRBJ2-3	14	CASREKGDTDTQYF	TGTGCCAGCAGAGAGAAGGGGGACACAGATACGCAGTATTTT
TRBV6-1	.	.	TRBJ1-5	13	CASSESMGQPQHF	TGTGCCAGCAGTGAATCGATGGGACAGCCCCAGCATTTT
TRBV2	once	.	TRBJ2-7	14	CASSEETGPGEQYF	TGTGCCAGCAGTGAAGAGACAGGACCCGGCGAGCAGTACTTC
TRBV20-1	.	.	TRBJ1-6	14	CSARGGCGGPPLHF	TGCAGTGCTAGAGGTGGTTGCGGTGGTCCACCCCTCCACTTT
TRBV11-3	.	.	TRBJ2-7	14	CASSLREGLYEQYF	TGTGCCAGCAGCTTAAGAGAAGGCCTCTACGAGCAGTACTTC
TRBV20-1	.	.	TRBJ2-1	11	CSARWSYEQFF	TGCAGTGCTAGATGGAGCTATGAGCAGTTCTTC
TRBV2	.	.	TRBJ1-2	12	CASRLTGFGYTF	TGTGCCAGCAGATTAACAGGGTTCGGCTACACCTTC
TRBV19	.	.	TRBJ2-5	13	CASSPGQRETQYF	TGTGCCAGTAGTCCAGGACAGAGAGAGACCCAGTACTTC
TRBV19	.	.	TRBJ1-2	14	CASSMRVRIDGYTF	TGTGCCAGTAGTATGAGGGTAAGAATCGACGGCTACACCTTC
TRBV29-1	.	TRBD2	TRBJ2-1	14	CSVDGLAGYNEQFF	TGCAGCGTTGACGGCCTAGCGGGGTACAATGAGCAGTTCTTC
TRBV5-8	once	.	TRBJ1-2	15	CASSLPERALCGYTF	TGTGCCAGCAGCCTGCCGGAACGGGCGTTGTGTGGCTACACCTTC
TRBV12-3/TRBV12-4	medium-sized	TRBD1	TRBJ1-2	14	CASSLSAGGYGYTF	TGTGCCAGCAGTTTATCGGCAGGGGGCTATGGCTACACCTTC
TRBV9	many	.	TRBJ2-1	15	CASSADNRAYNEQFF	TGTGCCAGCAGCGCAGACAATCGGGCCTACAATGAGCAGTTCTTC
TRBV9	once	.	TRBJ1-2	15	CASSVEGGRAYGYTF	TGTGCCAGCAGCGTAGAGGGGGGGCGCGCCTATGGCTACACCTTC
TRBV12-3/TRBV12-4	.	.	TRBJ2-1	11	CASSFEDEQFF	TGTGCCAGCAGTTTTGAGGATGAGCAGTTCTTC
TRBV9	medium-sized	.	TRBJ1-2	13	CASSVGQSYGYTF	TGTGCCAGCAGCGTAGGGCAGAGCTATGGCTACACCTTC
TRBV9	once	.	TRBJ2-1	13	CASSVDGYNEQFF	TGTGCCAGCAGCGTGGACGGCTACAATGAGCAGTTCTTC
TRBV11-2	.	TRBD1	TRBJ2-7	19	CASSFRQTRARTGIYEQYF	TGTGCCAGCAGCTTCCGCCAGACCCGCGCCCGGACAGGGATCTACGAGCAGTACTTC
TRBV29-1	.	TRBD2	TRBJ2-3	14	CSVASGGLTDTQYF	TGCAGCGTTGCTAGCGGGGGGCTAACAGATACGCAGTATTTT
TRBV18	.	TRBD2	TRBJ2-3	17	CASSPVRTSLGTDTQYF	TGTGCCAGCTCACCCGTCCGGACTAGCCTGGGTACAGATACGCAGTATTTT
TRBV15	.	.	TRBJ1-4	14	CATSRGGGREKLFF	TGTGCCACCAGCAGAGGGGGGGGTCGGGAAAAACTGTTTTTT
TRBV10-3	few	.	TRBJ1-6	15	CAISESSRENSPLHF	TGTGCCATCAGTGAGTCGTCTAGGGAAAATTCACCCCTCCACTTT
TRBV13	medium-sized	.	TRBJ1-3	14	CASSLPASGNTIYF	TGTGCCAGCAGCTTACCAGCATCTGGAAACACCATATATTTT
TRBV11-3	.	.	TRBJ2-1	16	CASTSARQGGYNEQFF	TGTGCCAGCACCTCCGCAAGACAGGGAGGATACAATGAGCAGTTCTTC
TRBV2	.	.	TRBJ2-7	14	CASTEPPPAYEQYF	TGTGCCAGCACTGAACCCCCGCCGGCCTACGAGCAGTACTTC
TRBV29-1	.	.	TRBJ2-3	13	CSVESTGSDTQYF	TGCAGCGTTGAAAGCACAGGGTCAGATACGCAGTATTTT
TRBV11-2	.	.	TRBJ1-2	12	CASRGGTGGYTF	TGTGCCAGCAGAGGAGGGACGGGAGGCTACACCTTC
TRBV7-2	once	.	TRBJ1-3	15	CASSFGGVAGNTIYF	TGTGCCAGCAGCTTTGGAGGGGTCGCAGGAAACACCATATATTTT
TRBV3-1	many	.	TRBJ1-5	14	CASSQGAANQPQHF	TGTGCCAGCAGCCAGGGGGCCGCCAATCAGCCCCAGCATTTT
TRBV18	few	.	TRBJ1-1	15	CASSATSGTLTEAFF	TGTGCCAGCTCAGCAACGTCCGGGACCCTCACTGAAGCTTTCTTT
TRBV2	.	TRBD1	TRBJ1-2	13	CASSTTGDYGYTF	TGTGCCAGCAGTACAACAGGGGACTATGGCTACACCTTC
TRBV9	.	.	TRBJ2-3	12	CASKSGTDTQYF	TGTGCCAGCAAGTCAGGCACAGATACGCAGTATTTT
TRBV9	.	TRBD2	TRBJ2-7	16	CASSVEPSGSSYEQYF	TGTGCCAGCAGCGTAGAGCCTAGCGGGAGTTCGTACGAGCAGTACTTC